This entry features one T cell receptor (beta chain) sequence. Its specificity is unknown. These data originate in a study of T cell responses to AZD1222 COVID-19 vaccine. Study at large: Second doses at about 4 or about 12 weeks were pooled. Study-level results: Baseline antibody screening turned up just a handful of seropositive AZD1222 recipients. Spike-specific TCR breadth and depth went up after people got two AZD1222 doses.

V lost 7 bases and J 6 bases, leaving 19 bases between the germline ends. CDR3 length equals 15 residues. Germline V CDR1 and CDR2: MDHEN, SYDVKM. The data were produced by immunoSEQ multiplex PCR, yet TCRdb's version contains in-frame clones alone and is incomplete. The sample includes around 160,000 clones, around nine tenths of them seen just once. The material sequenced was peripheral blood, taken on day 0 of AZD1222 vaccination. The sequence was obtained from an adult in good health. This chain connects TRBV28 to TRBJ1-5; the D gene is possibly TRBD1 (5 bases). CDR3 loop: CASTSTEGYPQPQHF. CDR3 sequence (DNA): TGTGCCAGCACCTCGACAGAGGGCTACCCTCAGCCCCAGCATTTT.